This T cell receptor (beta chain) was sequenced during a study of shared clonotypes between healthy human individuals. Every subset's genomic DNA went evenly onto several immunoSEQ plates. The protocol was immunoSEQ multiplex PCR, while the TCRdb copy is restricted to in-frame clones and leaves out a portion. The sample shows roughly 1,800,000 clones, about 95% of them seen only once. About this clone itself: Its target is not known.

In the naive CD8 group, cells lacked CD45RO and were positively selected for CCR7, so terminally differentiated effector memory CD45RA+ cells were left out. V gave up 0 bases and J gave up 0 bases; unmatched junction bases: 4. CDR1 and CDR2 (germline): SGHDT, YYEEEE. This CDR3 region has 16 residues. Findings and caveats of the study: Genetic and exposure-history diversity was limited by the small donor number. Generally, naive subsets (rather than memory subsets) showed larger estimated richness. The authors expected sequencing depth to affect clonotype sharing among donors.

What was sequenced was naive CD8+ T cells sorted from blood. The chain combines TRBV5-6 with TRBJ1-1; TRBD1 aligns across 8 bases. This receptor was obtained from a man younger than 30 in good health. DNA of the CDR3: TGTGCCAGCAGCTTGGGGGGACAGGCCATGAACACTGAAGCTTTCTTT. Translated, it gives CASSLGGQAMNTEAFF.